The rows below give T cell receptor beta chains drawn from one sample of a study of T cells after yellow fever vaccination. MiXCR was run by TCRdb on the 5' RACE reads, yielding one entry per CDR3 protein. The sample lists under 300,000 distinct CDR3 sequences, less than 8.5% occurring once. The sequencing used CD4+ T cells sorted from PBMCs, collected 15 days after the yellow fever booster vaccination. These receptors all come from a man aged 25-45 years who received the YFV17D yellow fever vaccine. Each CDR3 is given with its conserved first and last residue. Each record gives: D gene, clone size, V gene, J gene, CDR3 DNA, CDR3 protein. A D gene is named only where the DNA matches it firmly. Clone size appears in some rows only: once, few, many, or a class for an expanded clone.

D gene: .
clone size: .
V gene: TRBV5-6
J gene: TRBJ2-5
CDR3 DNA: TGTGCCAGCAGCTTGAATACGGCAGGGGCCCAGTACTTC
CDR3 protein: CASSLNTAGAQYF

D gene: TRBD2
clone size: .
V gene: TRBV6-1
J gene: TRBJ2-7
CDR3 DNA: TGTGCCAGCAGCCCGGGACTAGCTCCCTGGGAGCAGTACTTC
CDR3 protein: CASSPGLAPWEQYF

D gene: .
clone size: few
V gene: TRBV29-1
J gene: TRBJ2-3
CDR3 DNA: TGCAGCGTTGCAGTCCTCCCTGCAGGAGGAGATACGCAGTATTTT
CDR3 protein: CSVAVLPAGGDTQYF

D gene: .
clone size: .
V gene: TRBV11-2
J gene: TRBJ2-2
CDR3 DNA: TGTGCCAGCAGCTCGGGACCGAGTAACACCGGGGAGCTGTTTTTT
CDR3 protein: CASSSGPSNTGELFF

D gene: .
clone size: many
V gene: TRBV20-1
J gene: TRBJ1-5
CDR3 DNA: TGCAGTGCTGCTGGACAGTTCAATCAGCCCCAGCATTTT
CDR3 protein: CSAAGQFNQPQHF

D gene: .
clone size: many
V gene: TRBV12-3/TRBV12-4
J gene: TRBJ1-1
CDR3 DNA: TGTGCCAGCAGTTTAGGGCGCGACACTGAAGCTTTCTTT
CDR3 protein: CASSLGRDTEAFF

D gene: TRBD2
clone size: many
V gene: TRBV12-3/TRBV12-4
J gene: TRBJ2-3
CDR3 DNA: TGTGCCAGCAGGCGAAGGACTAGCGGGGACACAGATACGCAGTATTTT
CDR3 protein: CASRRRTSGDTDTQYF

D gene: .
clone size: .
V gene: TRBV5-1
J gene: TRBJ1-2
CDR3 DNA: TGCGCCAGCAGCTTGGAGTTGGCAGGGGCCTATGGCTACACCTTC
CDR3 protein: CASSLELAGAYGYTF

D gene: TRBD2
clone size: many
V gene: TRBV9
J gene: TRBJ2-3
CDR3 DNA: TGTGCCAGCACCCCGCTAGCGGAGAGCACAGATACGCAGTATTTT
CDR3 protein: CASTPLAESTDTQYF

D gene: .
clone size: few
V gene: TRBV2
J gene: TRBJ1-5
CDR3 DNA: TGTGCCAGCAGTGACCTGAGCAGCAATCAGCCCCAGCATTTT
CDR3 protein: CASSDLSSNQPQHF

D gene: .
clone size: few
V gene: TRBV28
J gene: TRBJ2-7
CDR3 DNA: TGTGCCAGCAGTTTGTGGGACGAGCAGTACTTC
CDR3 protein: CASSLWDEQYF

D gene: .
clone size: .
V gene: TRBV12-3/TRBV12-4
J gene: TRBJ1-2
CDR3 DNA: TGTGCCAGCAGTTTAAGCTATGGCTACACCTTC
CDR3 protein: CASSLSYGYTF

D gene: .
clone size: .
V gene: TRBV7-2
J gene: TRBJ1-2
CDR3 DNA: TGTGCCAGCAGCTTAACGGCCCAGAACCACAGGGATCGTGGCTACACCTTC
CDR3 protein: CASSLTAQNHRDRGYTF

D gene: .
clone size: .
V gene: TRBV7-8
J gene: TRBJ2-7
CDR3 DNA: TGTGCTAATTTGGGTAGCGGAATCCCCTACGAGCAGTACTTC
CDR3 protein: CANLGSGIPYEQYF

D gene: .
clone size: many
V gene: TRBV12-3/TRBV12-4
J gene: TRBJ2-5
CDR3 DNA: TGTGCCAGCAGTTTACTCCGGGGCCAAGAGACCCAGTACTTC
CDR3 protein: CASSLLRGQETQYF

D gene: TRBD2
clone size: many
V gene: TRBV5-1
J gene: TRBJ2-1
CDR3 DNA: TGCGCCAGCAGCTTGGTGGCTAGCGGGAACTATGAGCAGTTCTTC
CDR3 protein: CASSLVASGNYEQFF

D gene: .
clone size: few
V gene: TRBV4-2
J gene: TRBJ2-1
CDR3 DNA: TGTGCCAGCAGCCAGGCCTCCAGCTCCTACAATGAGCAGTTCTTC
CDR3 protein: CASSQASSSYNEQFF

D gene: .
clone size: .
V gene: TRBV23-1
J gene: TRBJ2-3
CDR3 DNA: TGCGCCAGCACCGCAGTGAGGGTTAGCACAGATACGCAGTATTTT
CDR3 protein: CASTAVRVSTDTQYF

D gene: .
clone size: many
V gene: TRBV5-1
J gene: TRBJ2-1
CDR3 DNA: TGCGCCAGCAGCTTGATAAATGAGCAGTTCTTC
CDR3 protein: CASSLINEQFF

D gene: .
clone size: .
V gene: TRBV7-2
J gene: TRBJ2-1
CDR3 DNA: TGTGCCAGCAGCTTAGTCGGACCGAGCTCCTACAATGAGCAGTTCTTC
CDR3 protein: CASSLVGPSSYNEQFF

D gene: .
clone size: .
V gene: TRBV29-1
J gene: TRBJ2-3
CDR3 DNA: TGCAGCGCCCCCACTCGGGACAGCACAGATACGCAGTATTTT
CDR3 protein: CSAPTRDSTDTQYF

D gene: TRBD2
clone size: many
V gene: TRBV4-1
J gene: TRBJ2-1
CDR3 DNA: TGCGCCAGCAGCCAACCTGGACTAGCGGGGAAGAGCTCCTACAATGAGCAGTTCTTC
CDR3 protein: CASSQPGLAGKSSYNEQFF

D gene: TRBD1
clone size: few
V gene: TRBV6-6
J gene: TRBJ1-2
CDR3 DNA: TGTGCCAGTGGGTTACGGACAGGCTATGGCTACACCTTC
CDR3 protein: CASGLRTGYGYTF

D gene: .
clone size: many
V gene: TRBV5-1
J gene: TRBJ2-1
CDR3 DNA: TGCGCCAGCAGCACCACGCACAAAAATGAGCAGTTCTTC
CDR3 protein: CASSTTHKNEQFF

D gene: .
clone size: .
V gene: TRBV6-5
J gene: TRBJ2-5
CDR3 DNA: TGTGCCAGCAGTTACTCGGGGGGGCCAGGCCAAGAGACCCAGTACTTC
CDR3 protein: CASSYSGGPGQETQYF

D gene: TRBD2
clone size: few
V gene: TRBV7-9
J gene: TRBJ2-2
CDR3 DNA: TGTGCCAGCAGCGGGGAGGGCACCGGGGAGCTGTTTTTT
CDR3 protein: CASSGEGTGELFF

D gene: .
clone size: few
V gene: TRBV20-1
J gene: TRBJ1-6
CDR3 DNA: TGCAGTGCTCGAGGGGGAGCTGACTCCTATAATTCACCCCTCCACTTT
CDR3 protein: CSARGGADSYNSPLHF

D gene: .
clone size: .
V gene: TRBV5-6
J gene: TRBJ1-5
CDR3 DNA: TGTGCCAGCAGCAAAGGACAATCTAGTGGGCAGCCCCAGCATTTT
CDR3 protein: CASSKGQSSGQPQHF

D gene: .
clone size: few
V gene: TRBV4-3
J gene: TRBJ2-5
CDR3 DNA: TGCGCCAGCAGCCAAGGGGTCACGCAAGAGACCCAGTACTTC
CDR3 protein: CASSQGVTQETQYF

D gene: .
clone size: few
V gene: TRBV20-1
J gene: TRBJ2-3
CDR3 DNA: TGCAGTGCCACTCCCGGGGGCGGGAGCACAGATACGCAGTATTTT
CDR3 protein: CSATPGGGSTDTQYF

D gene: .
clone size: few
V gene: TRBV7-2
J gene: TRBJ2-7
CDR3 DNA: TGTGCCAGCAGCTTAGAGCCAGGCAGAAGGACCTACGAGCAGTACTTC
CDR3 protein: CASSLEPGRRTYEQYF

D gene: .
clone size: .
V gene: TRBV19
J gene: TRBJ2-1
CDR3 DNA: TGTGCCAGTAGTAGGGGGGCCCCCGGGAGCAATGAGCAGTTCTTC
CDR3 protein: CASSRGAPGSNEQFF

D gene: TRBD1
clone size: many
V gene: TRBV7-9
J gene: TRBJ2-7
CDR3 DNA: TGTGCCAGCAGCTTAGGAACAGGGGGGTCCTACGAGCAGTACTTC
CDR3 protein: CASSLGTGGSYEQYF